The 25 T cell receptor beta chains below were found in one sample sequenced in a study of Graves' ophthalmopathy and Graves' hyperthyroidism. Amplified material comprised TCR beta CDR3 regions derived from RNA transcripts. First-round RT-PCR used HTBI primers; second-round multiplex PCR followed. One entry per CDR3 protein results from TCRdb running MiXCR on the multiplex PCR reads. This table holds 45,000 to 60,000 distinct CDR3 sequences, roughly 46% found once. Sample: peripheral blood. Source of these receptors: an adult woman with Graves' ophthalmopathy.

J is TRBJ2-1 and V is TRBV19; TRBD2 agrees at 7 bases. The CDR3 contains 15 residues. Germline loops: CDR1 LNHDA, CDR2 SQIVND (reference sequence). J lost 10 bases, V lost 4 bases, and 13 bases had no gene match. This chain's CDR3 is CASSKNRRGGDEQFF. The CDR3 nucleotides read TGTGCCAGTAGTAAAAACCGGCGGGGAGGGGACGAGCAGTTCTTC.

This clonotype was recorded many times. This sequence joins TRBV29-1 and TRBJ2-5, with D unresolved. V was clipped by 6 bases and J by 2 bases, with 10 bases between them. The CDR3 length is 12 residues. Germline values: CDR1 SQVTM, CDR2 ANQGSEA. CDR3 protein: CSVRSAQETQYF. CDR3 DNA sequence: TGCAGCGTCAGGTCGGCTCAAGAGACCCAGTACTTC.

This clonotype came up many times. The CDR3 reads CSASEGRSARIYEQYF. The CDR3 bases are TGCAGTGCTAGCGAGGGTAGAAGCGCACGAATCTACGAGCAGTACTTC. The chain combines TRBV20-1 with TRBJ2-7; TRBD2 is a possible D gene (5 bases). Germline loops: CDR1 DFQATT, CDR2 SNEGSKA (reference sequence). The CDR3 is 16 amino acids. V dropped 3 bases and J dropped 3 bases, with 21 bases sitting between them.

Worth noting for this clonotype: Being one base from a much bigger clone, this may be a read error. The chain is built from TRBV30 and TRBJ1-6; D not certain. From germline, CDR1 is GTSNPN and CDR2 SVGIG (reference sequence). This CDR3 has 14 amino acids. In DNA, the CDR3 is TGTGCCTGGAGTGACCGGGCCTCGGGCTCACCCCTCCGCTTT. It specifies CAWSDRASGSPLRF. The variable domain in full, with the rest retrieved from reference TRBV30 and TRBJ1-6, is SQTIHQWPATLVQPVGSPLSLECTVEGTSNPNLYWYRQAAGRGLQLLFYSVGIGQISSEVPQNLSASRPQDRQFILSSKKLLLSDSGFYLCAWSDRASGSPLRFGNGTRLTVT.

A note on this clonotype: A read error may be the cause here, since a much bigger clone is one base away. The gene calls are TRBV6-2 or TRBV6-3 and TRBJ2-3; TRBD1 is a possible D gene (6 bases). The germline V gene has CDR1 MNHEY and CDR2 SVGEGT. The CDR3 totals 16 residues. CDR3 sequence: CTSSRWTALSTDTQYF. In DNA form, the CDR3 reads TGTACCAGCAGTCGTTGGACAGCACTTAGCACAGATACGCAGTATTTT.

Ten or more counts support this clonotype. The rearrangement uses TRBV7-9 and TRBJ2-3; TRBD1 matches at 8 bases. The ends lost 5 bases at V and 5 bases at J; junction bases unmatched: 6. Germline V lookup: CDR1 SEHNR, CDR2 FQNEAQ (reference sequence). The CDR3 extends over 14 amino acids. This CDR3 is CASSPGQGGDTQYF. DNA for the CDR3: TGTGCCAGCAGCCCAGGACAGGGCGGAGATACGCAGTATTTT.

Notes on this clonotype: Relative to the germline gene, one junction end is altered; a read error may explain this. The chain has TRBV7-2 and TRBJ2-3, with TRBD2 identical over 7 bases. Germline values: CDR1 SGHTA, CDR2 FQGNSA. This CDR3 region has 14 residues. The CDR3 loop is CASSLGLEGGTQCF. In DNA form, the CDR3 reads TGTGCCAGCAGCTTGGGACTGGAGGGAGGGACGCAGTGTTTT.

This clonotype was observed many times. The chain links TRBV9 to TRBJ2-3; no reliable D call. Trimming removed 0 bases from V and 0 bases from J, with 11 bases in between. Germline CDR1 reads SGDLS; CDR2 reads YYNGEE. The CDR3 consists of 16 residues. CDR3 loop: CASSVGRQYSTDTQYF. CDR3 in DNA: TGTGCCAGCAGCGTAGGTCGGCAGTATAGCACAGATACGCAGTATTTT.

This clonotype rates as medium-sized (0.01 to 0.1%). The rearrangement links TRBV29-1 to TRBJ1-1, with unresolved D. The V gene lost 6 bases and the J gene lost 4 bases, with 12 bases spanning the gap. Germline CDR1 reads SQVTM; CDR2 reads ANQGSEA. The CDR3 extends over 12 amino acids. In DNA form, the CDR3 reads TGCAGCGTGGCCGAGTGGGGCACTGAAGCTTTCTTT. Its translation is CSVAEWGTEAFF.

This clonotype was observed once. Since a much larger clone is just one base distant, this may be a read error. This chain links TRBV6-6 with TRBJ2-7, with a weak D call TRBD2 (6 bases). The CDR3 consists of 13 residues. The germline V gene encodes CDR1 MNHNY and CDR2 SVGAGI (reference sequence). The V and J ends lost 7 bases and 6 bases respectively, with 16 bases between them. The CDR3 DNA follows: TGTGCCAGCACTCTAGCGCTAGTTTGCGAGCAGTACTTC. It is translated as CASTLALVCEQYF.

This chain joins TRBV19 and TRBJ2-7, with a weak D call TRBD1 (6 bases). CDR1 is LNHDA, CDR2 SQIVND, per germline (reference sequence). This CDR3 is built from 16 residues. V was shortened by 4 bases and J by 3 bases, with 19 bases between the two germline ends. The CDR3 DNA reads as TGTGCCAGTAGTACCTCGGGACAAGATTACTACTACGAGCAGTACTTC. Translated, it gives CASSTSGQDYYYEQYF.

This chain's CDR3 is CSASLTSGYNEQFF. The CDR3 nucleotides are TGCAGTGCTAGCCTGACTAGCGGTTACAATGAGCAGTTCTTC. The chain joins TRBV20-1 to TRBJ2-1; TRBD2 matches at 9 bases. With V trimmed by 3 bases and J by 4 bases, 4 bases remained unmatched. The length of the CDR3 is 14 residues. In germline, CDR1 is DFQATT, CDR2 SNEGSKA (reference sequence).

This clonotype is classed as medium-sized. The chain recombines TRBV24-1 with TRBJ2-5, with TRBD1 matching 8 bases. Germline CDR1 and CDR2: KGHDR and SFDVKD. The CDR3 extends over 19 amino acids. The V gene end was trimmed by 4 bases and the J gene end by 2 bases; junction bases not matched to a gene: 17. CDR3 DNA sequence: TGTGCCACCAGTGACCCAAGTCCTAGAGACAGGGGAGGTCAAGAGACCCAGTACTTC. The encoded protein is CATSDPSPRDRGGQETQYF.

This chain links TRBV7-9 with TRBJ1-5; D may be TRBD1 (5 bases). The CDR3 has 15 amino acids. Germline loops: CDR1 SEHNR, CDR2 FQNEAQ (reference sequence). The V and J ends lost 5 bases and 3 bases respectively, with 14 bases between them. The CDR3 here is CASSAGYGDNQPQHF. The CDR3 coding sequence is TGTGCCAGCAGCGCAGGGTATGGGGACAATCAGCCCCAGCATTTT.

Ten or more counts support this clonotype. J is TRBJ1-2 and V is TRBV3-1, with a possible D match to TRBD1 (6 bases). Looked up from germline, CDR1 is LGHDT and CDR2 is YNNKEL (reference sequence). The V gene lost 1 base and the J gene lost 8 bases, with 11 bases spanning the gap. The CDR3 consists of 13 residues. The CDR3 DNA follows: TGTGCCAGCAGCCAAGCGTACAGGGCGGGCTACACCTTC. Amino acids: CASSQAYRAGYTF.

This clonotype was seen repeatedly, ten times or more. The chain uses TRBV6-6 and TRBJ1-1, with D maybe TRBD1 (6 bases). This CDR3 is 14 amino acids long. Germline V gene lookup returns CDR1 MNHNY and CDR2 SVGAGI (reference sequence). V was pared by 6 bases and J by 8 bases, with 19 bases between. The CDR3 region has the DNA TGTGCCAGCAGCCAAGGGAGGGAGGGGGGGGAAGCTTTCTTT. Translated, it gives CASSQGREGGEAFF.

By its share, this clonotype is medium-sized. CDR3 in amino acids: CASSLGQNYGYTF. The DNA for the CDR3 is TGTGCCAGCAGCTTAGGACAGAACTATGGCTACACCTTC. The chain combines TRBV7-9 with TRBJ1-2; D perhaps matches TRBD1 (5 bases). V lost 1 base and J 2 bases, leaving 5 bases between the germline ends. The CDR3 has 13 amino acids. The germline CDR1 and CDR2 sequences are SEHNR and FQNEAQ (reference sequence).

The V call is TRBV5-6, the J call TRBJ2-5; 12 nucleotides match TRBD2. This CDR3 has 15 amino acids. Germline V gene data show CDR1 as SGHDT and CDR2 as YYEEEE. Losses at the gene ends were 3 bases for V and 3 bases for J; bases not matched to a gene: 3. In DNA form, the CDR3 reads TGTGCCAGCAGCTCCAGACTAGCGGGAGAAGAGACCCAGTACTTC. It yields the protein CASSSRLAGEETQYF.

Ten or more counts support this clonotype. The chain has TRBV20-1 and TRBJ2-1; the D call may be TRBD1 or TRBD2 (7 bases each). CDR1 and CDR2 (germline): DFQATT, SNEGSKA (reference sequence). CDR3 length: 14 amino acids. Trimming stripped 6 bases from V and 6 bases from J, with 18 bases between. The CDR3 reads CSAQRPRGGNEQFF. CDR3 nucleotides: TGCAGTGCACAGAGGCCCAGGGGGGGCAATGAGCAGTTCTTC.

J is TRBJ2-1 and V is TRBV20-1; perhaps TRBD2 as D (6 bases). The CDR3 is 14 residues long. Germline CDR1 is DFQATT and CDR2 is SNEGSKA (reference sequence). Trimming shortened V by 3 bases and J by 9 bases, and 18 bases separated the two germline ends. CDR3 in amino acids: CSASQTSRRGEQFF. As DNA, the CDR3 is TGCAGTGCTAGCCAGACTTCTCGGAGGGGTGAGCAGTTCTTC.

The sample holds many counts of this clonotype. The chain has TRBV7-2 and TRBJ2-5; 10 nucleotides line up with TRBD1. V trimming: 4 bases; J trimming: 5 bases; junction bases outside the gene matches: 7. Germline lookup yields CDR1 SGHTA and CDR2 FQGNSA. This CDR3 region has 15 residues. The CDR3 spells CASSYSGTGDETQYF. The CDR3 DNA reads TGTGCCAGCAGCTATTCCGGGACAGGGGACGAGACCCAGTACTTC.

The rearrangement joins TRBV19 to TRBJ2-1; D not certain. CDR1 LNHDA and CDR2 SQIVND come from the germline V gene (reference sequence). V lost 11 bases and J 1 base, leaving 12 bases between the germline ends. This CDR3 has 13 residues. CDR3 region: CASGQTSYNEQFF. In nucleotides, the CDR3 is TGTGCCTCCGGGCAGACTTCCTACAATGAGCAGTTCTTC.

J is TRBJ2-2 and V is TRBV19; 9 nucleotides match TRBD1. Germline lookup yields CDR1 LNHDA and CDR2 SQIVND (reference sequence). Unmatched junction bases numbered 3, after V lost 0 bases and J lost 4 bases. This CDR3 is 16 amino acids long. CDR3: CASSIDGTGRTGELFF. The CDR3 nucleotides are TGTGCCAGTAGTATAGATGGGACAGGGCGCACCGGGGAGCTGTTTTTT.

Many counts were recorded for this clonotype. The CDR3 nucleotides read TGTGCCAGCAGTAGGCTGCACACCGGGGAGCTGTTTTTT. Translation: CASSRLHTGELFF. This chain connects TRBV6-2 or TRBV6-3 to TRBJ2-2; D remains unclear. The CDR3 is made up of 13 amino acids. Between the trimmed V and J ends, which lost 5 bases and 3 bases, there was a span of 7 bases. Germline lookup yields CDR1 MNHEY and CDR2 SVGEGT.

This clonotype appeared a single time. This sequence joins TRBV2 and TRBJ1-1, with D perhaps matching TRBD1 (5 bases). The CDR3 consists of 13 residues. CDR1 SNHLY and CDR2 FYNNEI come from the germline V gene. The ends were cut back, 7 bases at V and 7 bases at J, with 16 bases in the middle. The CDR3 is CASNLNAGDEAFF. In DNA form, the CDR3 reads TGTGCCAGCAACCTAAATGCGGGGGATGAAGCTTTCTTT.